The clone carrying this TCR beta chain occurred a few times. The antigen remains unidentified. Other DNA sequences in this specimen translate into the identical CDR3. MiXCR was used by TCRdb to re-call the PCR reads. The repertoire holds 9,000 to 9,500 clones, under 40% seen once, with 16% in the top ten. The CDR3 is made up of 18 amino acids. Germline assignment: CDR1 MNHNS and CDR2 SASEGT. Losses at the gene ends were 2 bases for V and 7 bases for J; bases not matched to a gene: 15. Not a single patient had been given any form of treatment at any point before undergoing thyroid surgery. The data derive from a study of metastatic and nonmetastatic thyroid tumors. Study-wide context: From malignant and benign thyroid patients, repertoires in blood and in tumor or nodule tissue were compared. The study's findings and limits: A significant increase in TCR beta diversity was reportedly seen in malignant thyroid tumors relative to benign nodules, in blood and tumor.

The chain recombines TRBV6-1 with TRBJ2-1, with 9 bases lining up with TRBD2. Sequences were obtained from adjacent normal tissue. The TCR originated in a female donor with papillary thyroid cancer or a benign thyroid nodule (not recorded which). Some clones in this sample may be carry-over from other donors' samples. CDR3 DNA: TGTGCCAGCAGTGAAAACAGCCTCCGTGCAACTAGCGGGAATGAGCAGTTCTTC. Amino acid sequence: CASSENSLRATSGNEQFF.